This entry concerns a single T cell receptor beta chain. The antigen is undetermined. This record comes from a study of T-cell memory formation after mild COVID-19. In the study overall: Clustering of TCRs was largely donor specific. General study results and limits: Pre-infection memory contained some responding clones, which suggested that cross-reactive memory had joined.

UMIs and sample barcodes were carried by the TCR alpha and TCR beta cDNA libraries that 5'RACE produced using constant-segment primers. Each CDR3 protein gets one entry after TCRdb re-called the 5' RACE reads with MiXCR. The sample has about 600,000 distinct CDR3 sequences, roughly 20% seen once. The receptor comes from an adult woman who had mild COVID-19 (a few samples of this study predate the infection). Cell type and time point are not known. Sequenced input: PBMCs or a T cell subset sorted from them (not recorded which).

CDR3 nucleotides: TGTGCCAGCACTCCCGGGGGGGCCACGATCGGGGAGCTGTTTTTT. Its translation: CASTPGGATIGELFF. The V call is TRBV7-2, the J call TRBJ2-2; 8 bases are a match to TRBD2. The germline CDR1 and CDR2 sequences are SGHTA and FQGNSA. V shed 7 bases and J 7 bases; nucleotides not matched to a gene: 11. There are 15 residues in the CDR3.